One and the same sample provided the 29 T cell receptor beta chains below, sequenced in a study of control samples from healthy donors and cancer patients. The assay was immunoSEQ multiplex PCR, and TCRdb's table has in-frame clones only and misses some. The table shows about 130,000 clones, with nearly 90% occurring only once. The material sequenced was blood. The receptors derive from a man between 50 and 59 years old in good health.

The count of this clone is one. The genes are TRBV28 and TRBJ2-7, with TRBD1 identical over 9 bases. The ends lost 6 bases at V and 6 bases at J; junction bases unmatched: 3. This CDR3 spans 12 amino acids. Germline lookup yields CDR1 MDHEN and CDR2 SYDVKM. CDR3: CASSGQGSEQYF. The CDR3 nucleotides are TGTGCCAGCAGCGGACAGGGGAGCGAGCAGTACTTC.

The genes are TRBV28 and TRBJ1-1, with 10 bases lining up with TRBD1. The CDR3 consists of 13 residues. V lost 6 bases, J lost 4 bases, and 2 bases stayed unmatched. In germline, CDR1 is MDHEN, CDR2 SYDVKM. CDR3 sequence: CASRRQGATEAFF. CDR3 sequence (DNA): TGTGCCAGCAGGCGACAGGGGGCCACTGAAGCTTTCTTT.

The chain recombines TRBV24-1 with TRBJ1-4, with 7 bases fitting TRBD1. Trimming took 4 bases from V and 0 from J; bases not matched to a gene: 10. The CDR3 covers 18 residues. Germline V gene lookup returns CDR1 KGHDR and CDR2 SFDVKD. For the CDR3, the DNA is TGTGCCACCAGTGACCCCACGGGACAGACAACAACTAATGAAAAACTGTTTTTT. Translating it yields CATSDPTGQTTTNEKLFF.

The gene calls are TRBV6-5 and TRBJ2-5; 8 bases agree with TRBD2. V lost 2 bases, J lost 5 bases, and 1 base stayed unmatched. The germline gives CDR1 MNHEY, CDR2 SVGAGI. This CDR3 has 13 amino acids. The CDR3 DNA sequence: TGTGCCAGCAGTTACGGCGGGGGGGAGACCCAGTACTTC. It encodes CASSYGGGETQYF.

V gene TRBV18 combines with J gene TRBJ2-7, with a weak D call TRBD1 (5 bases). Trimming left V 6 bases short and J 4 bases short, with 13 bases between. The CDR3 length is 13 residues. CDR1 is KGHSH, CDR2 LQKENI, per germline. CDR3 DNA: TGTGCCAGCTCGCCAGGGATGGGTTACGAGCAGTACTTC. It specifies CASSPGMGYEQYF.

The chain uses TRBV15 and TRBJ2-1, with 14 bases lining up with TRBD2. This CDR3 contains 16 residues. V lost 2 bases, J lost 9 bases, and 6 bases stayed unmatched. Germline V gene data show CDR1 as LNHNV and CDR2 as YYDKDF (reference sequence). In nucleotides, the CDR3 is TGTGCCACCAGCAGATCGGGACTAGCGGGGGTGGTTGAGCAGTTCTTC. This encodes CATSRSGLAGVVEQFF.

V gene TRBV28 combines with J gene TRBJ1-1; D remains unclear. Trimming cost V 6 bases and J 10 bases, with 15 bases left between them. The CDR3 consists of 12 residues. CDR1 MDHEN and CDR2 SYDVKM come from the germline V gene. The CDR3 loop is CASSPELGRAFF. The CDR3 DNA is TGTGCCAGCAGCCCCGAACTGGGGAGAGCTTTCTTT.

This clone appeared a single time. The CDR3 DNA sequence: TGTGCCAGCAGCGTGGGTGAGGGCGCTAGCACAGATACGCAGTATTTT. This sequence encodes CASSVGEGASTDTQYF. The chain combines TRBV9 with TRBJ2-3; possible D gene TRBD2, 5 bases. CDR1 and CDR2 (germline): SGDLS, YYNGEE. Trimming removed 2 bases from V and 0 bases from J, with 13 bases in between. The CDR3 runs to 16 residues.

This clone was counted a single time. The chain has TRBV3-1 (or the pseudogene TRBV3-2) and TRBJ2-2, with TRBD2 matching over 9 bases. The CDR3 is 15 amino acids. Germline loops: CDR1 LGHDT, CDR2 YNNKEL (reference sequence). V dropped 3 bases and J dropped 7; count of bases not matched to a gene: 6. For the CDR3, the DNA is TGTGCCAGCAGCCAGTTTAGCGGGGGCATCGGGGAGCTGTTTTTT. Translating it yields CASSQFSGGIGELFF.

The chain is built from TRBV15 and TRBJ2-7, with no clear D. CDR3 size: 13 residues. CDR1 LNHNV and CDR2 YYDKDF come from the germline V gene (reference sequence). Trimming stripped 0 bases from V and 6 bases from J, with 9 bases between. In nucleotides, the CDR3 is TGTGCCACCAGCAGAGATTTTAGCTCCGAGCAGTACTTC. Translation: CATSRDFSSEQYF. Full variable domain (rest looked up from reference TRBV15 and TRBJ2-7): DAMVIQNPRYQVTQFGKPVTLSCSQTLNHNVMYWYQQKSSQAPKLLFHYYDKDFNNEADTPDNFQSRRPNTSFCFLDIRSPGLGDTAMYLCATSRDFSSEQYFGPGTRLTVT.

The chain couples TRBV25-1 to TRBJ1-1, with D hard to call. CDR1 MGHDK and CDR2 SYGVNS come from the germline V gene. V was clipped by 2 bases and J by 8 bases, with 12 bases between them. CDR3 length: 13 residues. The CDR3 DNA reads TGTGCCAGCAGTGAACTCTTTTTGGGCGAAGCTTTCTTT. Translation: CASSELFLGEAFF.

A few counts support this clone. The genes are TRBV10-3 and TRBJ2-1, with 16 bases matching TRBD2. Germline loops: CDR1 ENHRY, CDR2 SYGVKD. The CDR3 is 17 residues long. Trimming at V came to 7 bases and at J to 5 bases, leaving 8 bases not matched to a gene. CDR3 coding DNA: TGTGCCATCAAGCCGGGACTAGCGGGGGGGCCCGACAATGAGCAGTTCTTC. The encoded protein is CAIKPGLAGGPDNEQFF.

The chain carries TRBV5-1 and TRBJ1-6; TRBD1 matches at 10 bases. Germline values: CDR1 SGHRS, CDR2 YFSETQ. The V and J ends lost 0 bases and 9 bases, in that order; junction bases with no gene match: 12. The CDR3 sequence is 18 residues long. For the CDR3, the DNA is TGCGCCAGCAGCTTGGGCTTGACAGGGGGCATAGCAGGTTCACCCCTCCACTTT. Translated, it gives CASSLGLTGGIAGSPLHF.

This chain joins TRBV6-5 and TRBJ2-2, with D possibly TRBD1 on 6 matching bases. CDR1 is MNHEY, CDR2 SVGAGI, per germline. V lost 1 base to trimming and J lost 2 bases, with 8 bases between them. CDR3 size: 15 residues. Here the CDR3 reads CASSYWTDNTGELFF. CDR3 bases: TGTGCCAGCAGTTACTGGACAGACAACACCGGGGAGCTGTTTTTT.

The CDR3 bases are TGTGCCAGCCGGGACAGAAACACCGGGGAGCTGTTTTTT. This translates into CASRDRNTGELFF. The V and J genes are TRBV12-3 or TRBV12-4 and TRBJ2-2; 7 positions agree with TRBD1. This CDR3 region has 13 residues. The junction had 2 bases not matched to a gene; V was cut back by 8 bases and J by 2 bases.

The chain has TRBV19 and TRBJ2-6, with D tentatively TRBD1 or TRBD2 (5 bases each). Germline CDR1 LNHDA, CDR2 SQIVND (reference sequence). The CDR3 totals 14 residues. V was clipped by 6 bases and J by 4 bases, with 10 bases between them. In DNA, the CDR3 is TGTGCCAGTAGGGCAGGGAGCGGGGCCAACGTCCTGACTTTC. Translated: CASRAGSGANVLTF.

The genes are TRBV24-1 and TRBJ2-2; no clear D. Trimming stripped 0 bases from V and 6 bases from J, with 1 base between. This CDR3 is built from 12 residues. In germline, CDR1 is KGHDR, CDR2 SFDVKD. This CDR3 is CATSDLPGELFF. Here the CDR3 DNA reads TGTGCCACCAGTGATTTGCCCGGGGAGCTGTTTTTT.

The V and J genes are TRBV25-1 and TRBJ2-7, with 9 positions matching TRBD1. Looked up from germline, CDR1 is MGHDK and CDR2 is SYGVNS. The CDR3 covers 13 residues. V trimming: 8 bases; J trimming: 3 bases; junction bases outside the gene matches: 5. Written as DNA, the CDR3 is TGTGCCAGCGGACAGGGGACGGACTACGAGCAGTACTTC. It encodes CASGQGTDYEQYF.

The CDR3 region is CASSLYGRTEAFF. The DNA for the CDR3 is TGTGCCAGCAGCTTATATGGAAGGACTGAAGCTTTCTTT. The J gene is TRBJ1-1, the V gene TRBV7-3, with D hard to call. The CDR3 sequence is 13 residues long. CDR1 and CDR2 (germline): SGHTA, FQGTGA. V lost 2 bases and J lost 5, with 9 bases in between.

The rearrangement uses TRBV5-1 and TRBJ1-4; D unclear. The V end was cut by 0 bases, the J end by 7 bases, with 13 bases between. The CDR3 contains 15 residues. The germline CDR1 and CDR2 sequences are SGHRS and YFSETQ. CDR3 protein: CASSLGGGGREKLFF. In DNA form, the CDR3 reads TGCGCCAGCAGCTTGGGTGGTGGAGGGCGTGAAAAACTGTTTTTT.

The chain recombines TRBV9 with TRBJ2-7, with 12 bases identical to TRBD2. CDR1 and CDR2 (germline): SGDLS, YYNGEE. V lost 2 bases to trimming and J lost 7 bases; unmatched junction nucleotides: 7. The CDR3 loop spans 15 amino acids. In DNA, the CDR3 is TGTGCCAGCAGCGTGGATACTAGCGGGGGGTTTGAGCAGTACTTC. Its translation: CASSVDTSGGFEQYF. The entire variable domain, with the rest obtained from reference TRBV9 and TRBJ2-7, is as follows: DSGVTQTPKHLITATGQRVTLRCSPRSGDLSVYWYQQSLDQGLQFLIQYYNGEERAKGNILERFSAQQFPDLHSELNLSSLELGDSALYFCASSVDTSGGFEQYFGPGTRLTVT.

The rearrangement links TRBV19 to TRBJ2-1, with TRBD2 matching 13 bases. This CDR3 region has 16 residues. J lost 8 bases, V lost 6 bases, and 10 bases had no gene match. Germline V gives CDR1 LNHDA, CDR2 SQIVND (reference sequence). Here the CDR3 DNA reads TGTGCCAGTAGCCCACTAGCGGGGGGGCCGAAGGATGAGCAGTTCTTC. Translated: CASSPLAGGPKDEQFF.

This sequence joins TRBV18 and TRBJ2-7; the D gene is possibly TRBD2 (5 bases). The length of the CDR3 is 12 residues. Germline CDR1 KGHSH, CDR2 LQKENI. Trimming stripped 2 bases from V and 5 bases from J, with 7 bases between. CDR3 DNA sequence: TGTGCCAGCTCACCAGAGGGAGACGAGCAGTACTTC. It specifies CASSPEGDEQYF.

The rearrangement links TRBV21-1 to TRBJ2-5; the table names TRBD1, a call not compared with the DNA. TRBV21-1 is assigned pseudogene status. The CDR3 is 14 amino acids. CDR3 loop: CARAWTGDQETQYF. CDR3 in DNA: TGTGCCAGAGCTTGGACAGGGGATCAAGAGACCCAGTACTTC.

The CDR3 coding sequence is TGCAGCGCACGAGGACAGGGGGCGAAGACTGAAGCTTTCTTT. This translates into CSARGQGAKTEAFF. The genes are TRBV29-1 and TRBJ1-1; the match to TRBD1 covers 11 bases. The junction had 9 bases not matched to a gene; V was cut back by 7 bases and J by 5 bases. Germline CDR1 and CDR2: SQVTM and ANQGSEA. The CDR3 length is 14 residues.

This chain joins TRBV14 and TRBJ1-3, with 9 bases matching TRBD1. V was pared by 3 bases and J by 1 base, with 7 bases of the junction left unmatched. CDR1 SGHDN and CDR2 FVKESK come from the germline V gene. The CDR3 spans 17 residues. The CDR3: CASSHPRGTGSGNTIYF. In DNA, the CDR3 is TGTGCCAGCAGCCACCCAAGGGGGACAGGGTCTGGAAACACCATATATTTT.

DNA for the CDR3: TGCGCCTCCAGGACCGCGTACAGTACAGATACGCAGTATTTT. Translation gives CASRTAYSTDTQYF. V is TRBV5-1 and J is TRBJ2-3; D gene uncertain. V lost 10 bases to trimming and J lost 3 bases, with 18 bases between them. The CDR3 runs to 14 residues. CDR1 SGHRS and CDR2 YFSETQ come from the germline V gene.

The chain couples TRBV10-3 to TRBJ2-7, with TRBD2 identical over 11 bases. The CDR3 totals 14 residues. Germline CDR1 reads ENHRY; CDR2 reads SYGVKD. The V and J ends lost 8 bases and 2 bases, in that order; junction bases with no gene match: 5. The CDR3 DNA sequence: TGTGCCATCGCCGGGACTAGCGGAGCCTACGAGCAGTACTTC. Amino acid sequence: CAIAGTSGAYEQYF.

This clone was seen a single time. In DNA form, the CDR3 reads TGTGCCAGTAGTTCAACAGGGAGGCCAGATACGCAGTATTTT. The encoded protein is CASSSTGRPDTQYF. The rearrangement links TRBV19 to TRBJ2-3; perhaps D is TRBD1 or TRBD2 (6 bases each). The CDR3 is 14 amino acids. V was shortened by 5 bases and J by 4 bases, with 13 bases between the two germline ends. Germline-derived CDR1 and CDR2 are LNHDA and SQIVND (reference sequence).